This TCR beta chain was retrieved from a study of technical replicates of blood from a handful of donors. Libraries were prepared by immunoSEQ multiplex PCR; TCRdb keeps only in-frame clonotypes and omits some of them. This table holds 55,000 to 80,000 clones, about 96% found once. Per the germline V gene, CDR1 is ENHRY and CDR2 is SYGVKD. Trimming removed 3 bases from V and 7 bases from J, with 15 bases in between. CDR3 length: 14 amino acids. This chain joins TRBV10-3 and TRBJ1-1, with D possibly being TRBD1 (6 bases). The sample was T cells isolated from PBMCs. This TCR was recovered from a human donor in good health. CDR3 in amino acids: CAISELGTRLEAFF. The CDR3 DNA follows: TGTGCCATCAGTGAACTCGGGACACGGCTTGAAGCTTTCTTT.